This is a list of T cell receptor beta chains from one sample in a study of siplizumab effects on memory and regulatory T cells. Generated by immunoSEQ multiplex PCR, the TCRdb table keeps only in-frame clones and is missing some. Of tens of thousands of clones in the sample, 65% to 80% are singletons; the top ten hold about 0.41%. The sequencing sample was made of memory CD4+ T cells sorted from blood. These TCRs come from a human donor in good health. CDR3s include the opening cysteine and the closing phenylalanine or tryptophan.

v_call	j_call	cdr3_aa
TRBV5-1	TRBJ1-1	CASSSTQGNTEAFF
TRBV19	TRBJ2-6	CASNHDRFRSGANVLTF
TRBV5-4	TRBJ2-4	CASSLRKGQGAILAKNIQYF
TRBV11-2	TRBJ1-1	CATLRNLNTEAFF
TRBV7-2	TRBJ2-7	CASSLEGQGFGEQYF
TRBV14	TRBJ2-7	CASSPLQGITYEQYF
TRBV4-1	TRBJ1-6	CASSQLYRGDNSPLHF
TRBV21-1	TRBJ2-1	CASSKVWGYGQFF
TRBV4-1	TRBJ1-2	CASSHPPRGNYGYTF
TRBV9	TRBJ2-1	CASSGTSGGNEQFF
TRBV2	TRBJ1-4	CASRDRGAFNEKLFF
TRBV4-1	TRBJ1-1	CASSQDPPTGFNTEAFF
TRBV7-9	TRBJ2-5	CASSLLAGGPGETQYF
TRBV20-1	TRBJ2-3	CSASRTDTQYF
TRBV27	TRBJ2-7	CASSLGLAGGREQYF
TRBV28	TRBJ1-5	CASSLGGGNQPQHF
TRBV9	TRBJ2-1	CASSARTSGGVYNEQFF
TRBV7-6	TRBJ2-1	CASSLALTGGYNEQFF
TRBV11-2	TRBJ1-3	CASSLELTGRSGNTIYF
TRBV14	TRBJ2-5	CASSQVSGQIQETQYF
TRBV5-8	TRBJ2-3	CASRAPGQGDTQYF
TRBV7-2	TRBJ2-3	CASSLRRWDTDTQYF
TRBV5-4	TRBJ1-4	CASSHGDGKNEKLFF
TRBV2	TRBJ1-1	CASFRPGWNTEAFF
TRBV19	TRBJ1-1	CASSIDLDGAAFNTEAFF